This TCR beta chain was sequenced for a study of graft-versus-host responses after intestinal transplantation. Study context: Each of the recipients got a multivisceral, liver-intestinal, or isolated intestinal transplant. Each patient got anti-thymocyte globulin induction, then tacrolimus and steroids for about 3 years.

Study-wide results and caveats: The study associated peak circulating GvH clone levels with early post-transplant HvG declines.

Using immunoSEQ multiplex PCR, the repertoire was profiled, and TCRdb retains in-frame clones only, with some absent. Altogether 100,000 to 110,000 clones are present, roughly 90% being singletons, with the ten largest covering roughly 0.95%. This clone was counted a few times. Its antigen is currently unknown. This CDR3 is 15 amino acids long. The V and J genes are TRBV21-1 and TRBJ1-2; the table assigns TRBD1, which was not confirmed against the DNA. TRBV21-1 is recorded as a pseudogene. The source material was unstimulated CD4+ T cells sorted from spleen or lymph node cells, sampled before transplant. The sequence came from a human donor who was the organ donor for an intestinal transplant. In nucleotides, the CDR3 is TGTGCCAGCAGCTTCCGGGACAGGGTAAACTATGGCTACACCTTC. Translated, it gives CASSFRDRVNYGYTF.